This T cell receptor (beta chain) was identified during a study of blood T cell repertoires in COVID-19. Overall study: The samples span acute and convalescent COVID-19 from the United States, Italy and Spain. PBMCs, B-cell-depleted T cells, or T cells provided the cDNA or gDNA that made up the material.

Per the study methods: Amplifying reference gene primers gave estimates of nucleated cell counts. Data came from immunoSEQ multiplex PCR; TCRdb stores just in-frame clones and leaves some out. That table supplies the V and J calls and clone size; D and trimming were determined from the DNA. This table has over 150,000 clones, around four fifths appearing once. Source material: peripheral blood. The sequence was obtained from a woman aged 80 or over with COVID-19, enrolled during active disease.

CDR3 residues: CASSWTVNTEAFF. The CDR3 nucleotides are TGTGCCAGCAGCTGGACAGTGAACACTGAAGCTTTCTTT. The chain recombines TRBV7-2 with TRBJ1-1; D may be TRBD1 (6 bases). This CDR3 contains 13 residues. Trimming removed 4 bases at V and 0 bases at J, with 6 bases between. CDR1 is SGHTA and CDR2 is FQGNSA in the germline V gene.